This T cell receptor (beta chain) was identified in a study of OX40 agonist ivuxolimab in advanced cancers. About the study: The dose-escalation cohort was about 87% male, with a mean age of approximately 61 years, ranging about 23 to 90.

Overall study findings and caveats: Low normalized T-cell clonal expansion was also seen in some nonresponders.

V was pared by 3 bases and J by 5 bases, with 11 bases between. CDR1 KGHSH and CDR2 LQKENI come from the germline V gene. The CDR3 extends over 13 amino acids. This table comes from immunoSEQ multiplex PCR, and its TCRdb copy is limited to in-frame clones, with some not included. This table holds 15,000 to 20,000 clones, 76% found once. Turning to this clone: Its antigen is currently unknown.

The J gene is TRBJ2-7, the V gene TRBV18; D not certain. This specimen was CD4+ or CD8+ T cells sorted from blood, taken in a trial of the OX40 agonist ivuxolimab. The receptor comes from an adult with an advanced solid tumor such as melanoma, head and neck, liver or kidney cancer. CDR3 nucleotide sequence: TGTGCCAGCTCACCCGGAAGGTTGCACGAGCAGTACTTC. As protein: CASSPGRLHEQYF.